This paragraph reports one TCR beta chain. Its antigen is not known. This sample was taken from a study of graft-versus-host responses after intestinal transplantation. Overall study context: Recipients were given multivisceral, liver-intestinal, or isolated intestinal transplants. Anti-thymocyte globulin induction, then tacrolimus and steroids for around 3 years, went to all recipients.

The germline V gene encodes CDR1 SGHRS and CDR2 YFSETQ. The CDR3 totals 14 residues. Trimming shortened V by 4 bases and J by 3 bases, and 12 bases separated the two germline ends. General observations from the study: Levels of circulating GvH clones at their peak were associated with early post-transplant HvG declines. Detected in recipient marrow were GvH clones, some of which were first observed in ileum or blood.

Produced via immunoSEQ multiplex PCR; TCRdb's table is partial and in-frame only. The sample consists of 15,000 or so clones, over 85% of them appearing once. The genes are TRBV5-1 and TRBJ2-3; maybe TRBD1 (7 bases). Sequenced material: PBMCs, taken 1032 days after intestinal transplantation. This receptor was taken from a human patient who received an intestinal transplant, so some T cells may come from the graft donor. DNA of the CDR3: TGCGCCAGCAGCCGCGCGGGACAGACAGATACGCAGTATTTT. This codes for CASSRAGQTDTQYF.